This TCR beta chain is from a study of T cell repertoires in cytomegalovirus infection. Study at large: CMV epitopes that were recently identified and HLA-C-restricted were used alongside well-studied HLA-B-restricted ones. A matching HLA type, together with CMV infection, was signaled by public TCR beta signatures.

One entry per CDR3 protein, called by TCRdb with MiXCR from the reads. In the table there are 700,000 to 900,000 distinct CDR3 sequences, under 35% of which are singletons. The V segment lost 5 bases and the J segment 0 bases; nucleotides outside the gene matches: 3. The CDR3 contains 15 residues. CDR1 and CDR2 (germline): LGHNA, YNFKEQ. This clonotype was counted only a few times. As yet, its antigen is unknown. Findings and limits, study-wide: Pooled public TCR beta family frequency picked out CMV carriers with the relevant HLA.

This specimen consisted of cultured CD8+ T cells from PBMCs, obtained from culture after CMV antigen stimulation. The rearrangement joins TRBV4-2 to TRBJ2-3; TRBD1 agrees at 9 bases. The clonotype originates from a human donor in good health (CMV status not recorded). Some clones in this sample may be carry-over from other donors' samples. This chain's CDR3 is CASSGDRASTDTQYF. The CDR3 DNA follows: TGTGCCAGCAGCGGGGACAGGGCGAGCACAGATACGCAGTATTTT.